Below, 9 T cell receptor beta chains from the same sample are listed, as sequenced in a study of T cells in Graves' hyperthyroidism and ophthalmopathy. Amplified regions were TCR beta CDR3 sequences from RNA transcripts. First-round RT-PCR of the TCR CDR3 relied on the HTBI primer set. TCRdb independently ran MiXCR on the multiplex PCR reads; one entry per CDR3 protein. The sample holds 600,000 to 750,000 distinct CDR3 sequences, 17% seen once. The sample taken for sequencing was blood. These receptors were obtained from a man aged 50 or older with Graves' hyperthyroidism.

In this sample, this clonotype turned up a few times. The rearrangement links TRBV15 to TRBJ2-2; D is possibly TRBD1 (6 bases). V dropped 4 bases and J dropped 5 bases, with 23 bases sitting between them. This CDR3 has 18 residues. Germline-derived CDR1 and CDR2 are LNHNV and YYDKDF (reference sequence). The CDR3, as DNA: TGTGCCACCAGCACGTCAGGGGCAGGACCCTGGATGACCGGGGAGCTGTTTTTT. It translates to CATSTSGAGPWMTGELFF.

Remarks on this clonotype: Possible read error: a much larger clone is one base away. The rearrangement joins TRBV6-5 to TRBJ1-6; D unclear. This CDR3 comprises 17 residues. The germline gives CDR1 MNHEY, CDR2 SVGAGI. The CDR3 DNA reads TGTGCCAGCAGTTACTCAGGCAGGAGCTCCTATAATTCACCCCCCCACTTT. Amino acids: CASSYSGRSSYNSPPHF.

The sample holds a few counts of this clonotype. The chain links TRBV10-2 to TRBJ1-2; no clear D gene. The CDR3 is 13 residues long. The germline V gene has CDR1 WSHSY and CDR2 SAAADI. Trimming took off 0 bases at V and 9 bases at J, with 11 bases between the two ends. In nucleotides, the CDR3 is TGCGCCAGCAGTGAGTCGACTTCCTGGCGCTACACCTTC. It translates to CASSESTSWRYTF.

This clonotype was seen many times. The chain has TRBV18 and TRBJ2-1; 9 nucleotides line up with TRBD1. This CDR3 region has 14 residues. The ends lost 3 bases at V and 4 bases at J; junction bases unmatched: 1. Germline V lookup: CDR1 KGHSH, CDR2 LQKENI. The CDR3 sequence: CASSPDRGYNEQFF. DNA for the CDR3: TGTGCCAGCTCACCGGACAGGGGATACAATGAGCAGTTCTTC.

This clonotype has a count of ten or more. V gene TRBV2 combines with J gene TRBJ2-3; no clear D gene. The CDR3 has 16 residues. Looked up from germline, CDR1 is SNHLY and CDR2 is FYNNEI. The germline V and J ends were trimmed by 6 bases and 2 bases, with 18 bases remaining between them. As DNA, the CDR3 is TGTGCCAGCAGATCGATTAGGGCGGTTTACACAGATACGCAGTATTTT. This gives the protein CASRSIRAVYTDTQYF.

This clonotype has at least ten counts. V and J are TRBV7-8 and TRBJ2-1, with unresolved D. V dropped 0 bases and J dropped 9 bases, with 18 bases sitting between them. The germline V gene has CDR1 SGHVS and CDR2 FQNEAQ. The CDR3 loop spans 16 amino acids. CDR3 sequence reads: CASSLARLPLDGEQFF. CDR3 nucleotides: TGTGCCAGCAGCTTAGCACGGCTACCCTTGGATGGTGAGCAGTTCTTC.

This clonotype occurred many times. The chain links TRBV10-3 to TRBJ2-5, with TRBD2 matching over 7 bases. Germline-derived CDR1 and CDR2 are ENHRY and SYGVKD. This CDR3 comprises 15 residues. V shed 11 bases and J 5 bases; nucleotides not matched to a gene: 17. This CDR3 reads CAVRRNAGVLETQYF. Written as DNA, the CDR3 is TGTGCCGTCCGTCGGAATGCGGGAGTGTTGGAGACCCAGTACTTC.

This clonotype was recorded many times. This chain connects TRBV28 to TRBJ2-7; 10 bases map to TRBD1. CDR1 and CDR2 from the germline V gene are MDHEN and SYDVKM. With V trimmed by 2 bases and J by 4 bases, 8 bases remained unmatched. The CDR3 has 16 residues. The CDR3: CASSLVTGGLGYEQYF. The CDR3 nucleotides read TGTGCCAGCAGTTTAGTGACAGGGGGCTTAGGGTACGAGCAGTACTTC.

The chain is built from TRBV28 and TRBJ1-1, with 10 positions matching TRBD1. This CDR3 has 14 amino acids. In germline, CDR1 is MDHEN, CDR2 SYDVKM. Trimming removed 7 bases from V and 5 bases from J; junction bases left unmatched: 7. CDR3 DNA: TGTGCCAGCACCCGCGGGACAGGGGTTACTGAAGCTTTCTTT. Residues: CASTRGTGVTEAFF.